These 9 T cell receptor beta chains came from one sample sequenced in a study of blood T cell repertoires in COVID-19. Profiled with immunoSEQ multiplex PCR; TCRdb holds only in-frame clones, not every one. The repertoire holds some 150,000 clones, with roughly 89% as singletons. Specimen: peripheral blood. Receptors were obtained from a woman aged 50 to 60 with acute or convalescent COVID-19.

V and J are TRBV5-1 and TRBJ1-4, with TRBD1 identical over 8 bases. CDR3 length: 15 residues. Per germline, CDR1 SGHRS and CDR2 YFSETQ. V lost 2 bases, J lost 8 bases, and 8 bases stayed unmatched. This chain's CDR3 is CASSLQQGVREKLFF. The CDR3 DNA reads as TGCGCCAGCAGCTTACAACAGGGGGTCCGGGAAAAACTGTTTTTT. The full variable domain, completed using reference TRBV5-1 and TRBJ1-4, is KAGVTQTPRYLIKTRGQQVTLSCSPISGHRSVSWYQQTPGQGLQFLFEYFSETQRNKGNFPGRFSGRQFSNSRSEMNVSTLELGDSALYLCASSLQQGVREKLFFGSGTQLSVL.

This sequence joins TRBV19 and TRBJ2-6; D is perhaps TRBD2 (5 bases). V was clipped by 5 bases and J by 4 bases, with 15 bases between them. Germline lookup yields CDR1 LNHDA and CDR2 SQIVND (reference sequence). The CDR3 has 16 amino acids. The CDR3 sequence is CASSAPRGAGANVLTF. The CDR3 DNA reads TGTGCCAGTAGTGCTCCTCGGGGTGCCGGGGCCAACGTCCTGACTTTC.

The rearrangement joins TRBV5-1 to TRBJ1-5, with 7 bases aligning to TRBD1. Germline CDR1 reads SGHRS; CDR2 reads YFSETQ. The CDR3 runs to 15 residues. The junction had 5 bases not matched to a gene; V was cut back by 2 bases and J by 3 bases. CDR3 DNA sequence: TGCGCCAGCAGCTTATCCGGGACAGACAATCAGCCCCAGCATTTT. Amino acid sequence: CASSLSGTDNQPQHF. Based on the CDR3 plus reference TRBV5-1 and TRBJ1-5, the full variable domain is KAGVTQTPRYLIKTRGQQVTLSCSPISGHRSVSWYQQTPGQGLQFLFEYFSETQRNKGNFPGRFSGRQFSNSRSEMNVSTLELGDSALYLCASSLSGTDNQPQHFGDGTRLSIL.

The V and J genes are TRBV11-2 and TRBJ2-7; 9 positions match TRBD2. J was trimmed by 7 bases and V by 2 bases; bases with no gene match: 9. The germline gives CDR1 SGHAT, CDR2 FQNNGV. The length of the CDR3 is 15 residues. The CDR3 sequence is CASSLLVAGVGEQYF. Written as DNA, the CDR3 is TGTGCCAGCAGCTTATTAGTAGCGGGAGTGGGGGAGCAGTACTTC.

This clone was picked up one time. The J gene is TRBJ2-2, the V gene TRBV24-1, with 9 bases fitting TRBD2. J gave up 5 bases and V 3 bases, and 6 bases lay outside the gene matches. Per germline, CDR1 KGHDR and CDR2 SFDVKD. CDR3 length equals 16 residues. Here the CDR3 DNA reads TGTGCCACCAGTGATCCCCTGCGGGAGGGTACCGGGGAGCTGTTTTTT. Translated, it gives CATSDPLREGTGELFF.

The table lists this clone with a count of one. The V call is TRBV11-1, the J call TRBJ1-1, with D uncertain. V was clipped by 2 bases and J by 1 base, with 8 bases between them. CDR3 size: 14 residues. Germline V gene lookup returns CDR1 SGHAT and CDR2 FQDESV (reference sequence). DNA of the CDR3: TGTGCCAGCAGCTTACAGGCGCGGAACACTGAAGCTTTCTTT. It is translated as CASSLQARNTEAFF.

This CDR3 reads CASSQDWTWDSRDNEQFF. CDR3 in DNA: TGCGCCAGCAGCCAAGATTGGACGTGGGACAGCCGGGACAATGAGCAGTTCTTC. The rearrangement joins TRBV4-1 to TRBJ2-1; 7 bases agree with TRBD1. Germline loops: CDR1 MGHRA, CDR2 YSYEKL. The V gene end was trimmed by 0 bases and the J gene end by 5 bases; junction bases not matched to a gene: 13. The CDR3 has 18 amino acids.

V and J are TRBV12-2 and TRBJ2-7; the D call in the table, TRBD2, was not verified against the DNA. TRBV12-2 is a pseudogene locus. The CDR3 runs 14 residues. The CDR3 sequence is CASRFTSGTYEQYF. As DNA, the CDR3 is TGTGCAAGTCGCTTTACTAGCGGGACCTACGAGCAGTACTTC.

The chain links TRBV25-1 to TRBJ1-3; possible D gene TRBD1, 6 bases. V was cut by 6 bases and J by 0 bases, with 9 bases left in between. This CDR3 is built from 14 residues. Germline lookup yields CDR1 MGHDK and CDR2 SYGVNS. The CDR3 nucleotides are TGTGCCAGCAGCTTAGGGGGCTCTGGAAACACCATATATTTT. Translated: CASSLGGSGNTIYF.